Sequencing of this T cell receptor beta chain was carried out in a study of T cells of healthy individuals. In TCRdb, the 5' RACE reads were re-called with MiXCR into one record per CDR3 protein. The sample has over 95,000 distinct CDR3 sequences, about 16% seen once. V was pared by 6 bases and J by 5 bases, with 19 bases between. Germline V CDR1 and CDR2: SGHAT, FQNNGV. This CDR3 has 16 amino acids. Turning to this clonotype: A much larger clone lies one base from this, so it may be a read error.

The TCR comes from a human donor in good health. This chain uses TRBV11-2 with TRBJ2-2, with D possibly TRBD2 on 6 matching bases. Written as DNA, the CDR3 is TGTGCCAGCAGAAATCCACCGGGACTTCCGACCGGGGAGCTGTTTTTT. Protein sequence: CASRNPPGLPTGELFF. Full variable domain (outside the CDR3, taken from reference TRBV11-2 and TRBJ2-2): EAGVAQSPRYKIIEKRQSVAFWCNPISGHATLYWYQQILGQGPKLLIQFQNNGVVDDSQLPKDRFSAERLKGVDSTLKIQPAKLEDSAVYLCASRNPPGLPTGELFFGEGSRLTVL.